These T cell receptor beta chains were read from a single sample in a study of cytomegalovirus exposure and HLA in healthy donors. The data were produced by immunoSEQ multiplex PCR, yet TCRdb's version contains in-frame clones alone and is incomplete. This table holds 40,000 to 45,000 clones, roughly half found once. Sequenced sample: PBMCs. These receptor sequences come from a human donor in good health. CDR3s include the opening cysteine and the closing phenylalanine or tryptophan. A D gene is named only where the DNA matches it firmly. Clone size is given for some rows only: seen once, a few or many times, or a class if the clone is expanded.

CDR3 protein,CDR3 DNA,clone size,D gene,J gene,V gene
CASSPSGSSYEQYF,TGTGCCAGCAGCCCCAGCGGAAGCTCCTACGAGCAGTACTTC,NA,NA,TRBJ2-7,TRBV5-4
CASSLGQGGASQPQHF,TGTGCCAGCAGCTTAGGTCAAGGGGGCGCGAGTCAGCCCCAGCATTTT,NA,TRBD1,TRBJ1-5,TRBV7-9
CASSLPIGTDTQYF,TGTGCCAGCAGTCTCCCTATCGGCACAGATACGCAGTATTTT,NA,NA,TRBJ2-3,TRBV6-5
CASSTTQAQYF,TGTGCCAGCAGTACGACACAGGCGCAGTATTTT,NA,NA,TRBJ2-3,TRBV2
CASSPQQGFRETQYF,TGTGCCAGCTCACCCCAACAGGGTTTTCGGGAGACCCAGTACTTC,NA,NA,TRBJ2-5,TRBV18
CASSFEDLRPQHF,TGTGCCAGCAGTTTTGAGGATCTCAGGCCCCAGCATTTT,NA,NA,TRBJ1-5,TRBV28
CASSLDTPNGQFF,TGTGCCAGCAGCTTAGATACCCCAAACGGGCAGTTCTTC,NA,NA,TRBJ2-1,TRBV11-2
CASSAGGAVGEQYF,TGTGCCAGCAGCGCAGGGGGCGCGGTGGGGGAGCAGTACTTC,NA,TRBD1,TRBJ2-7,TRBV7-3
CASSLAASGGAEETQYF,TGTGCCAGCAGCCTGGCGGCTAGCGGGGGGGCCGAGGAGACCCAGTACTTC,few,TRBD2,TRBJ2-5,TRBV5-4
CASSLGTSGSGETQYF,TGTGCCAGCAGCTTAGGGACTAGCGGGAGTGGAGAGACCCAGTACTTC,NA,TRBD2,TRBJ2-5,TRBV7-7
CASSFQAGSRTDTQYF,TGTGCCAGCAGCTTCCAAGCGGGAAGTCGCACAGATACGCAGTATTTT,few,TRBD2,TRBJ2-3,TRBV7-3
CARPGQAGNTIYF,TGTGCCAGACCGGGACAGGCTGGAAACACCATATATTTT,NA,TRBD1,TRBJ1-3,TRBV19
CASSLSGGAYYNEQFF,TGTGCCAGCAGCTTGAGCGGGGGGGCGTACTACAATGAGCAGTTCTTC,few,TRBD2,TRBJ2-1,TRBV7-2
CASSLGAGANVLTF,TGTGCCAGCAGCTTAGGAGCTGGGGCCAACGTCCTGACTTTC,few,NA,TRBJ2-6,TRBV11-2
CAWSGGQGGEEKLFF,TGTGCCTGGAGTGGAGGACAGGGGGGCGAGGAAAAACTGTTTTTT,NA,TRBD1,TRBJ1-4,TRBV30
CASSRAETQYF,TGTGCCAGCAGCCGTGCGGAGACCCAGTACTTC,NA,NA,TRBJ2-5,TRBV6-6
CASSLAPSTTTEAFF,TGTGCCAGCAGCTTAGCGCCGAGTACGACAACTGAAGCTTTCTTT,NA,NA,TRBJ1-1,TRBV7-8
CASSADSVGGYTF,TGTGCCAGCAGCGCCGACAGTGTGGGTGGCTACACCTTC,NA,NA,TRBJ1-2,TRBV9
CATSRDLDPPGSYTF,TGTGCCACCAGCAGAGATCTGGACCCCCCGGGGAGCTACACCTTC,NA,NA,TRBJ1-2,TRBV15
CASSLVRDEQYF,TGTGCCAGCAGCTTGGTCAGGGACGAGCAGTACTTC,NA,NA,TRBJ2-7,TRBV5-4
CASSVVSGGAVREQFF,TGTGCCAGCAGCGTAGTGAGCGGGGGGGCCGTCCGGGAGCAGTTCTTC,NA,TRBD2,TRBJ2-1,TRBV9